This note documents a single T cell receptor (beta chain) sequence. The sample originates from a study of blood T cell repertoires in COVID-19. The overall study: Collection of acute and convalescent COVID-19 samples took place in the United States, Italy and Spain. Sample material is recorded as cDNA or gDNA derived from T cells, B-cell-depleted T cells, or PBMCs.

This table comes from immunoSEQ multiplex PCR, and its TCRdb copy is limited to in-frame clones, with some not included. The data show a few hundred thousand clones, around 90% seen once. Trimming cost V 5 bases and J 0 bases, with 7 bases left between them. The CDR3 is 13 residues long. Per germline, CDR1 SGHTA and CDR2 FQGNSA. Sequencing was performed on peripheral blood. The TCR sequence derives from a man younger than 35 with active or convalescent COVID-19. The chain joins TRBV7-2 to TRBJ1-2; D ambiguous. CDR3 protein: CASSSGPNYGYTF. CDR3 in DNA: TGTGCCAGCAGCAGCGGACCTAACTATGGCTACACCTTC.